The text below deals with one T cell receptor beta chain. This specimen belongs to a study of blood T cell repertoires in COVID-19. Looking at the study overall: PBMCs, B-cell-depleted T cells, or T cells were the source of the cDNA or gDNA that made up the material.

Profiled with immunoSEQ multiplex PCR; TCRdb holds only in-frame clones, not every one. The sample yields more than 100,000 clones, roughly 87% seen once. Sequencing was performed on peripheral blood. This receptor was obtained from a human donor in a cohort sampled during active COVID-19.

CDR3 in amino acids: CASSWGRDGNQPQHF. The CDR3 DNA reads as TGTGCCAGCAGTTGGGGGAGGGACGGCAATCAGCCCCAGCATTTT. The J gene is TRBJ1-5, the V gene TRBV6-5; tentative D call: TRBD1 (5 bases). Trimming took 4 bases from V and 2 from J, leaving 12 bases between them. The germline gives CDR1 MNHEY, CDR2 SVGAGI. The length of the CDR3 is 15 residues.